This entry lists 29 T cell receptor beta chains sequenced from one sample in a study of cytomegalovirus exposure and HLA in healthy donors. In the PCR, 60 Vbeta and 13 Jbeta primers were used. Repertoires were generated with immunoSEQ multiplex PCR, while TCRdb's copy carries only in-frame clones and drops some. The repertoire consists of about 160,000 clones, with approximately 84% occurring once and the leading ten covering 0.38%. Sequencing input: PBMCs. The source of these receptors is a boy under 10 years old in good health and CMV-seronegative.

This chain connects TRBV9 to TRBJ2-2; D may be TRBD2 (5 bases). The germline V and J ends were trimmed by 0 bases and 2 bases, with 11 bases remaining between them. Germline CDR1 reads SGDLS; CDR2 reads YYNGEE. The CDR3 has 16 amino acids. The CDR3 is CASSVGSSANTGELFF. CDR3 in DNA: TGTGCCAGCAGCGTAGGCAGTAGCGCTAACACCGGGGAGCTGTTTTTT.

The genes are TRBV5-1 and TRBJ2-2; 8 bases match TRBD2. The CDR3 is 16 amino acids. CDR1 is SGHRS and CDR2 is YFSETQ in the germline V gene. V was clipped by 4 bases and J by 5 bases; unmatched bases: 10. The CDR3 nucleotides are TGCGCCAGCAGCCTAATCACGGGAGGGCGAACCGGGGAGCTGTTTTTT. This codes for CASSLITGGRTGELFF.

This clone was detected once. This chain links TRBV7-3 with TRBJ2-1; 10 bases agree with TRBD2. The CDR3 consists of 16 residues. J lost 7 bases, V lost 5 bases, and 11 bases had no gene match. CDR1 is SGHTA and CDR2 is FQGTGA in the germline V gene. The CDR3: CASSPRASGSRNEQFF. The CDR3 region has the DNA TGTGCCAGCAGCCCCCGAGCTAGCGGGAGTCGGAATGAGCAGTTCTTC.

V gene TRBV30 combines with J gene TRBJ1-2, with D possibly TRBD1 on 5 matching bases. Germline assignment: CDR1 GTSNPN and CDR2 SVGIG (reference sequence). The CDR3 runs 14 residues. Trimming removed 4 bases from V and 5 bases from J, with 17 bases in between. Here the CDR3 reads CAWTPLDSLYGYTF. The CDR3 DNA reads TGTGCCTGGACCCCCCTCGACAGCCTATATGGCTACACCTTC. Full variable domain (missing parts from reference TRBV30 and TRBJ1-2): SQTIHQWPATLVQPVGSPLSLECTVEGTSNPNLYWYRQAAGRGLQLLFYSVGIGQISSEVPQNLSASRPQDRQFILSSKKLLLSDSGFYLCAWTPLDSLYGYTFGSGTRLTVV.

The chain combines TRBV11-2 with TRBJ1-4; tentative D call: TRBD1 (5 bases). The CDR3 is 14 amino acids. The germline V and J ends were trimmed by 5 bases and 7 bases, with 14 bases remaining between them. Germline loops: CDR1 SGHAT, CDR2 FQNNGV. CDR3 bases: TGTGCCAGCAGCCATGTTGGGGCTGCTGAAAAACTGTTTTTT. It encodes CASSHVGAAEKLFF.

The genes are TRBV2 and TRBJ1-1; 8 bases match TRBD1. The CDR3 length is 14 residues. Germline V gene lookup returns CDR1 SNHLY and CDR2 FYNNEI. J lost 5 bases, V lost 3 bases, and 5 bases had no gene match. The CDR3 loop reads CASSDRGRYTEAFF. The CDR3 region has the DNA TGTGCCAGCAGTGACAGGGGGCGTTATACTGAAGCTTTCTTT.

V usage is TRBV19 and J usage is TRBJ2-3; D is ambiguous. CDR3 length: 14 residues. Trimming removed 6 bases at V and 4 bases at J, with 14 bases between. The V gene's germline CDR1 is LNHDA and CDR2 SQIVND (reference sequence). The CDR3 nucleotides are TGTGCCAGTAGCCCCTTCCGTGAGTCAGATACGCAGTATTTT. Amino acids: CASSPFRESDTQYF.

V is TRBV12-2 and J is TRBJ1-2; no DNA check was done on the table's D call, TRBD1. TRBV12-2 is a documented pseudogene. This CDR3 comprises 16 residues. DNA of the CDR3: TGTGCAAGTCGCTTAGGACTGGCAGGGTTAGACTATGGCTACACCTTC. Translation: CASRLGLAGLDYGYTF.

The chain is built from TRBV10-1 and TRBJ2-1; 7 nucleotides align to TRBD2. The length of the CDR3 is 15 residues. The V segment lost 2 bases and the J segment 4 bases; nucleotides outside the gene matches: 5. Looked up from germline, CDR1 is WNHNN and CDR2 is SYGVQD (reference sequence). The CDR3 loop is CASSEVVGGYNEQFF. The CDR3 region has the DNA TGCGCCAGCAGTGAGGTAGTGGGAGGGTACAATGAGCAGTTCTTC.

The chain is built from TRBV6-5 and TRBJ1-1; 10 positions agree with TRBD1. With 5 bases clipped from V and 4 bases from J, the junction kept 1 base outside the gene matches. Germline CDR1 is MNHEY and CDR2 is SVGAGI. The CDR3 length is 13 residues. CDR3 protein: CASSRDRGTEAFF. The CDR3 nucleotides are TGTGCCAGCAGTCGGGACAGGGGCACTGAAGCTTTCTTT.

The chain carries TRBV28 and TRBJ2-5, with 7 bases that match TRBD1. Looked up from germline, CDR1 is MDHEN and CDR2 is SYDVKM. The CDR3 extends over 14 amino acids. Unmatched junction bases numbered 5, after V lost 2 bases and J lost 5 bases. Here the CDR3 DNA reads TGTGCCAGCAGTTTAGAGGGGGCAAGGGAGACCCAGTACTTC. Residues: CASSLEGARETQYF.

The rearrangement links TRBV6-5 to TRBJ2-3, with D possibly TRBD2 on 5 matching bases. Trimming left V 3 bases short and J 6 bases short, with 16 bases between. The CDR3 totals 15 residues. Germline V CDR1 and CDR2: MNHEY, SVGAGI. The CDR3 here is CASSYGSLRVDTQYF. CDR3 in DNA: TGTGCCAGCAGTTATGGTTCCCTGAGGGTGGATACGCAGTATTTT.

The chain uses TRBV5-1 and TRBJ2-5; TRBD2 matches at 9 bases. CDR1 and CDR2 from the germline V gene are SGHRS and YFSETQ. The CDR3 extends over 15 amino acids. With V trimmed by 4 bases and J by 4 bases, 8 bases remained unmatched. The CDR3 loop reads CASSRIAGVGETQYF. The CDR3 nucleotides are TGCGCCAGCAGCCGAATAGCGGGAGTAGGAGAGACCCAGTACTTC.

A word on this clone: The same CDR3 can be traced to other DNA sequences in this sample. This chain links TRBV11-2 with TRBJ1-5; perhaps TRBD1 as D (5 bases). Trimming stripped 4 bases from V and 7 bases from J, with 20 bases between. Germline V gives CDR1 SGHAT, CDR2 FQNNGV. The CDR3 spans 16 residues. The CDR3 loop reads CASSSTQGPGGQPQHF. CDR3 coding DNA: TGTGCCAGCAGCTCCACCCAGGGCCCCGGGGGGCAGCCCCAGCATTTT.

The rearrangement joins TRBV10-3 to TRBJ2-1, with 8 bases aligning to TRBD1. V lost 10 bases to trimming and J lost 3 bases; unmatched junction nucleotides: 5. This CDR3 comprises 13 residues. Germline-derived CDR1 and CDR2 are ENHRY and SYGVKD. In nucleotides, the CDR3 is TGTGCCAGCGGGACAGGAGACTACAATGAGCAGTTCTTC. Protein: CASGTGDYNEQFF.

As for this clone: Different DNA sequences within this sample yield the same CDR3. The chain recombines TRBV29-1 with TRBJ2-7; D is undetermined. Germline V gene lookup returns CDR1 SQVTM and CDR2 ANQGSEA. The V and J ends lost 0 bases and 2 bases respectively, with 14 bases between them. The CDR3 contains 15 residues. This CDR3 reads CSVEDVAGRPYEQYF. CDR3 nucleotide sequence: TGCAGCGTTGAAGATGTTGCAGGCCGTCCCTACGAGCAGTACTTC.

CDR3 in DNA: TGCGCCAGCAGCCAACCCCTGCGATCGGAGTCACCCCTCCACTTT. Protein product: CASSQPLRSESPLHF. The rearrangement uses TRBV4-1 and TRBJ1-6; no clear D. The CDR3 runs to 15 residues. Trimming left V 2 bases short and J 10 bases short, with 15 bases between. The germline V gene has CDR1 MGHRA and CDR2 YSYEKL.

This clone was picked up a small number of times. This chain links TRBV5-6 with TRBJ2-7, with D perhaps TRBD2 (7 bases). The length of the CDR3 is 15 residues. Looked up from germline, CDR1 is SGHDT and CDR2 is YYEEEE. The V end lost 4 bases, the J end lost 1 base, and 15 bases lay between the germline ends. DNA for the CDR3: TGTGCCAGCAGCCTGGAGGGGGAGGGGTCCTACGAGCAGTACTTC. This codes for CASSLEGEGSYEQYF.

The chain is built from TRBV6-5 and TRBJ2-5; 9 bases agree with TRBD1. The J call may be in error: the DNA end matches TRBJ2-7 better. This CDR3 is 14 amino acids long. Germline V lookup: CDR1 MNHEY, CDR2 SVGAGI. CDR3 DNA sequence: TGTGCCAGCAGTTACACCGGACAGGGGAACGAGCAGTACTTC. Translated: CASSYTGQGNEQYF.

This clone was detected a few times. This chain connects TRBV11-2 to TRBJ2-7, with D tentatively TRBD2 (5 bases). The length of the CDR3 is 15 residues. Per germline, CDR1 SGHAT and CDR2 FQNNGV. Trimming cost V 6 bases and J 3 bases, with 18 bases left between them. The CDR3 sequence is CASRTTYTGSYEQYF. The CDR3 DNA follows: TGTGCCAGCAGGACGACATATACGGGAAGCTACGAGCAGTACTTC. Combining the CDR3 with reference TRBV11-2 and TRBJ2-7 gives the whole variable domain EAGVAQSPRYKIIEKRQSVAFWCNPISGHATLYWYQQILGQGPKLLIQFQNNGVVDDSQLPKDRFSAERLKGVDSTLKIQPAKLEDSAVYLCASRTTYTGSYEQYFGPGTRLTVT.

This clone was seen a few times. V and J are TRBV18 and TRBJ1-1, with D maybe TRBD1 (6 bases). Germline V gene lookup returns CDR1 KGHSH and CDR2 LQKENI. The V and J ends lost 1 base and 4 bases respectively, with 10 bases between them. This CDR3 contains 14 residues. The CDR3 loop reads CASSPQDRLTEAFF. The CDR3 nucleotides are TGTGCCAGCTCACCACAAGACAGGCTCACTGAAGCTTTCTTT.

This clone was counted a single time. The chain combines TRBV28 with TRBJ2-5; D not certain. CDR3 length: 15 amino acids. The V end was cut by 3 bases, the J end by 4 bases, with 15 bases between. CDR1 and CDR2 (germline): MDHEN, SYDVKM. Written as DNA, the CDR3 is TGTGCCAGCAGTTTTCTCGGAATAAGAGGAGAGACCCAGTACTTC. Amino acids: CASSFLGIRGETQYF.

This chain connects TRBV6-1 to TRBJ1-2; D perhaps matches TRBD1 (6 bases). Trimming left V 1 base short and J 4 bases short, with 7 bases between. The CDR3 length is 13 residues. Germline CDR1 MNHNS, CDR2 SASEGT. This chain's CDR3 is CASSEGDIYGYTF. For the CDR3, the DNA is TGTGCCAGCAGTGAAGGGGACATCTATGGCTACACCTTC.

The chain carries TRBV27 and TRBJ2-7; 11 bases are a match to TRBD1. Germline V gives CDR1 MNHEY, CDR2 SMNVEV (reference sequence). Losses at the gene ends were 5 bases for V and 2 bases for J; bases not matched to a gene: 5. There are 15 residues in the CDR3. The CDR3: CASSRGQGEAYEQYF. Written as DNA, the CDR3 is TGTGCCAGCAGTCGGGGACAGGGGGAGGCCTACGAGCAGTACTTC.

This chain connects TRBV28 to TRBJ2-1; perhaps TRBD1 as D (6 bases). CDR1 MDHEN and CDR2 SYDVKM come from the germline V gene. The V and J ends lost 5 bases and 7 bases respectively, with 15 bases between them. This CDR3 comprises 14 residues. CDR3 DNA: TGTGCCAGCAGTCATCCCATAAGGGGGAATGAGCAGTTCTTC. Amino acid sequence: CASSHPIRGNEQFF.

The CDR3 region is CASSLQDRSYEQYF. Written as DNA, the CDR3 is TGTGCCAGCAGCTTACAGGACAGATCCTACGAGCAGTACTTC. The chain uses TRBV27 and TRBJ2-7; weak D call: TRBD1 (6 bases). The germline V gene has CDR1 MNHEY and CDR2 SMNVEV (reference sequence). CDR3 length: 14 amino acids. Deletions cut 6 bases from V and 1 base from J, with 13 bases between.

The V gene is TRBV14, the J gene TRBJ1-3, with 9 bases fitting TRBD1. This CDR3 contains 15 residues. Germline V gene lookup returns CDR1 SGHDN and CDR2 FVKESK. J lost 7 bases, V lost 4 bases, and 8 bases had no gene match. The CDR3 loop reads CASSRLGTGPNTIYF. CDR3 sequence (DNA): TGTGCCAGCAGCCGACTCGGGACAGGGCCGAACACCATATATTTT. The full variable domain, with the rest looked up from reference TRBV14 and TRBJ1-3, is EAGVTQFPSHSVIEKGQTVTLRCDPISGHDNLYWYRRVMGKEIKFLLHFVKESKQDESGMPNNRFLAERTGGTYSTLKVQPAELEDSGVYFCASSRLGTGPNTIYFGEGSWLTVV.

The J gene is TRBJ2-3, the V gene TRBV10-3, with D perhaps matching TRBD2 (6 bases). The CDR3 totals 13 residues. Germline CDR1 ENHRY, CDR2 SYGVKD. V lost 0 bases and J lost 5, with 6 bases in between. As DNA, the CDR3 is TGTGCCATCAGTGAGTCAGCGGGAGATACGCAGTATTTT. Its translation is CAISESAGDTQYF.

This clone was counted a few times. The chain combines TRBV5-1 with TRBJ1-2; no definite D call. CDR3 length equals 16 residues. CDR1 is SGHRS and CDR2 is YFSETQ in the germline V gene. Deletions cut 2 bases from V and 4 bases from J, with 18 bases between. The CDR3 here is CASSLTRPGSGYGYTF. The CDR3 coding sequence is TGCGCCAGCAGCTTAACACGCCCCGGGTCGGGCTATGGCTACACCTTC.